In this sample, the clone carrying this T cell receptor beta chain turned up many times. Its specificity is unknown. As for time point: newly diagnosed GD, antithyroid drugs for less than 3 months. PBMC-extracted RNA yielded the TCR library. This sample is part of a study of regulatory T cells in long-lasting Graves disease. Notes on the study in general: Gene preferences differed: TRBV28, TRBJ1-2, TRBJ2-5 in persistent cases. Patients whose Graves' disease persisted exhibited lower TCR diversity than those newly diagnosed.

The CDR3 has 16 residues. Germline V lookup: CDR1 SGHVS, CDR2 FQNEAQ. Trimming took 1 base from V and 8 from J, leaving 20 bases between them. Investigators prepared the TCR beta libraries by applying iRepertoire HTBI primers and Arm-PCR of CDR3 regions. TCRdb reprocessed the multiplex PCR reads via MiXCR and lists one record per CDR3 protein. The sample includes roughly 500,000 distinct CDR3 sequences, about 13% seen only once; the top ten take approximately 9.3%. The same sample was also studied in work on T cells in Graves' hyperthyroidism and ophthalmopathy. That source adds: TCR CDR3 underwent first-round RT-PCR with the HTBI primer set. Ophthalmopathy was distinguished from stable hyperthyroidism by 13 V-J signatures.

Sequencing used peripheral blood mononuclear cells (PBMCs), obtained at new diagnosis, from a patient treated with antithyroid drugs. This chain links TRBV7-8 with TRBJ1-2, with D unclear. The receptor was isolated from a man aged 30 to 45 with Graves disease. This CDR3 reads CASSLVGPQQTGGYTF. The CDR3 DNA sequence: TGTGCCAGCAGCTTAGTAGGCCCACAGCAGACGGGGGGCTACACCTTC.